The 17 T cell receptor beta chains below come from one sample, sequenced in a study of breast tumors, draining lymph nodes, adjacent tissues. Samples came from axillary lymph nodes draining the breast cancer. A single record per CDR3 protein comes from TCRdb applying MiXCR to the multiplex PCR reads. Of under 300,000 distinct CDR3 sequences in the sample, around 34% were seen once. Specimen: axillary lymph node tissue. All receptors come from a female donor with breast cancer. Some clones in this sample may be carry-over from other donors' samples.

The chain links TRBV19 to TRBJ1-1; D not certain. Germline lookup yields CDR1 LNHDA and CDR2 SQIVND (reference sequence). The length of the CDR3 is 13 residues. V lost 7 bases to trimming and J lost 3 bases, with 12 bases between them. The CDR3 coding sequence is TGTGCCAGTACATTTTCGAGGGACACTGAAGCTTTCTTT. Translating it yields CASTFSRDTEAFF.

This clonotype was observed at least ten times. The CDR3 protein is CASSKGSGTDSNQPQHF. Here the CDR3 DNA reads TGTGCCAGCAGCAAAGGGTCGGGGACAGATAGCAATCAGCCCCAGCATTTT. The chain recombines TRBV6-6 with TRBJ1-5; 7 bases match TRBD1. The CDR3 is 17 residues long. After removal of 6 bases from V and 0 bases from J, the junction contained 11 bases not matched to a gene. The germline CDR1 and CDR2 sequences are MNHNY and SVGAGI (reference sequence).

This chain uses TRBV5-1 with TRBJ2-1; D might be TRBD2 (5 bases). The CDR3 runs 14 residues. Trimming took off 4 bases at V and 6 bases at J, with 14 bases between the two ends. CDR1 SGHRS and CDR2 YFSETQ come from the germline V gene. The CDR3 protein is CASSGSITSNEQFF. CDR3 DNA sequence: TGCGCCAGCAGCGGATCAATCACTAGCAATGAGCAGTTCTTC.

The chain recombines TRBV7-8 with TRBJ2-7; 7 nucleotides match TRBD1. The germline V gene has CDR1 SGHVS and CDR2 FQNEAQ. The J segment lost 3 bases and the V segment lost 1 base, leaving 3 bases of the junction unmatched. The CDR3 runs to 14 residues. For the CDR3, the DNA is TGTGCCAGCAGCTTAGAGGGGGCAGTCTACGAGCAGTACTTC. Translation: CASSLEGAVYEQYF.

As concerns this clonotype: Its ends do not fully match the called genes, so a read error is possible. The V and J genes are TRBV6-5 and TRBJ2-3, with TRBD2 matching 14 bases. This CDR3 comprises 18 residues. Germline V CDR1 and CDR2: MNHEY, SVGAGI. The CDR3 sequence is CASSHSTSGRGRGDTQYF. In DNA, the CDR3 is TGTGCCAGCAGTCACTCGACTAGCGGGAGGGGTAGAGGAGATACGCAGTATTTT.

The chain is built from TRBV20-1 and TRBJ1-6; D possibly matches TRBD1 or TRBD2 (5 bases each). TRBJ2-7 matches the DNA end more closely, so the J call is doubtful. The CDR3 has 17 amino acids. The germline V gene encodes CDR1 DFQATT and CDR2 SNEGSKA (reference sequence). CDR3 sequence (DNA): TGCAGTGCCAAGGGGCTCGGGTCTGGAAAGACTAACTACGAGCAGTACTTC. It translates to CSAKGLGSGKTNYEQYF.

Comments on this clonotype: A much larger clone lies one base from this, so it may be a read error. CDR3 sequence: CASSSGTAYGNQPQHF. The CDR3 nucleotides are TGTGCCAGCAGTTCCGGGACAGCTTATGGCAATCAGCCCCAGCATTTT. The gene calls are TRBV6-5 and TRBJ1-5, with 7 positions matching TRBD1. This CDR3 spans 16 amino acids. With 4 bases clipped from V and 2 bases from J, the junction kept 8 bases outside the gene matches. Germline V gene lookup returns CDR1 MNHEY and CDR2 SVGAGI.

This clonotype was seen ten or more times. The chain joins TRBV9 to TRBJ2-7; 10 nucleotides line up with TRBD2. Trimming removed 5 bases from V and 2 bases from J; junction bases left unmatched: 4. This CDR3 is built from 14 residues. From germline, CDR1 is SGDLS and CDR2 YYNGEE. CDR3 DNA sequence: TGTGCCAGCAGTCGAGCGGGAGGGGCCTACGAGCAGTACTTC. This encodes CASSRAGGAYEQYF.

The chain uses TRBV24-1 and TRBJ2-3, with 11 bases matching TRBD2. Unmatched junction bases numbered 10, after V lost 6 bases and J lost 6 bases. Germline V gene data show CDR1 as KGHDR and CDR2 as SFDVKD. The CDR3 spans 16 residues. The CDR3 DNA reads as TGTGCCACCAGTATAGCGGGGGGGGCTTCCGGGGATACGCAGTATTTT. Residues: CATSIAGGASGDTQYF.

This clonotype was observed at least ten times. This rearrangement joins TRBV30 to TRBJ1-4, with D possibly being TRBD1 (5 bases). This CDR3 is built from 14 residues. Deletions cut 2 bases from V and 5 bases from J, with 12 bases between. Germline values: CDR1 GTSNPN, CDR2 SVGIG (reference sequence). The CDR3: CAWSSEGLNEKLFF. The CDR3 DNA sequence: TGTGCCTGGAGTTCGGAGGGGCTCAATGAAAAACTGTTTTTT.

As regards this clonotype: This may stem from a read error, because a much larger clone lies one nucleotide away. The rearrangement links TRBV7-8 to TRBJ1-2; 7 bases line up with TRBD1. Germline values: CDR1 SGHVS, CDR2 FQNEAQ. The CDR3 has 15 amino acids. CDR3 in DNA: TGTGCCAGCAGCCTAGAGGGGGCGCTTAATTATGGCTACCCCTTC. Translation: CASSLEGALNYGYPF.

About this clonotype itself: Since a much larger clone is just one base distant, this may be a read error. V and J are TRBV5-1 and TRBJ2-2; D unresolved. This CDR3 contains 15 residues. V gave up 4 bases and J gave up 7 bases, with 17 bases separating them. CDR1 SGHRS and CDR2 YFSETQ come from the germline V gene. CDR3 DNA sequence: TGCGCCAGCAGCCCCCCGGGCCGCACAATCGGGGAGCTGTTTTTT. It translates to CASSPPGRTIGELFF.

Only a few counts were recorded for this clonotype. The CDR3 nucleotides are TGTGCCATCAGAACCCTTGGCGGGGGGAGGGCAGATACGCAGTATTTT. It specifies CAIRTLGGGRADTQYF. The V call is TRBV10-3, the J call TRBJ2-3; 8 positions agree with TRBD2. This CDR3 is built from 16 residues. V lost 6 bases to trimming and J lost 4 bases; unmatched junction nucleotides: 12. CDR1 and CDR2 from the germline V gene are ENHRY and SYGVKD.

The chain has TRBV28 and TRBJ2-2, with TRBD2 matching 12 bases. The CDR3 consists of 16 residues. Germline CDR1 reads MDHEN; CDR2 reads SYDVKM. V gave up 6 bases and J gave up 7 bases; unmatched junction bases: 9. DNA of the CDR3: TGTGCCAGCAGCACTAGGACTAGCGGGACGGGCGGGGAGCTGTTTTTT. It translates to CASSTRTSGTGGELFF.

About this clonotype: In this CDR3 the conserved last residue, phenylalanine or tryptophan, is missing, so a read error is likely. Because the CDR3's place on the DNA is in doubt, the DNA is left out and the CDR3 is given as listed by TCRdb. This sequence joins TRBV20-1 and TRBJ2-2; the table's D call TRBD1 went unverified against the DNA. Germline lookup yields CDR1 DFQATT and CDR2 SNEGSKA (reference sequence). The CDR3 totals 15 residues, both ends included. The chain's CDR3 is CSARVPFTNTGELSE.

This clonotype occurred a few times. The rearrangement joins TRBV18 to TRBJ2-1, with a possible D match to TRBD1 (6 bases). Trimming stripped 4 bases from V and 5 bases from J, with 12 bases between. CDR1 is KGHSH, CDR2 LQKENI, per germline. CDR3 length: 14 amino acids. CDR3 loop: CASSQGQNHNEQFF. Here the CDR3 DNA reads TGTGCCAGCTCACAAGGACAGAACCACAATGAGCAGTTCTTC. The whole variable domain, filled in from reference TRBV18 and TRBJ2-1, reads NAGVMQNPRHLVRRRGQEARLRCSPMKGHSHVYWYRQLPEEGLKFMVYLQKENIIDESGMPKERFSAEFPKEGPSILRIQQVVRGDSAAYFCASSQGQNHNEQFFGPGTRLTVL.

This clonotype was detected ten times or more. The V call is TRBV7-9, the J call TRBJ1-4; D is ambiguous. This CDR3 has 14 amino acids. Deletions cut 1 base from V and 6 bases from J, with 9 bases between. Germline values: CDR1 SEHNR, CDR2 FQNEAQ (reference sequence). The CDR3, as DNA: TGTGCCAGCAGCTTAGAGGCTCTACATGAAAAACTGTTTTTT. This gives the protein CASSLEALHEKLFF. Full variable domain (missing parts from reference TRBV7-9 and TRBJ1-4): DTGVSQNPRHKITKRGQNVTFRCDPISEHNRLYWYRQTLGQGPEFLTYFQNEAQLEKSRLLSDRFSAERPKGSFSTLEIQRTEQGDSAMYLCASSLEALHEKLFFGSGTQLSVL.